The clone carrying this T cell receptor (beta chain) was seen more than once but under ten times. These data belong to a study of cytomegalovirus exposure and HLA in healthy donors. Overall study: An earlier analysis identified more than 90 million unique TCR beta sequences in about 180 million T cells.

Trimming left V 4 bases short and J 3 bases short, with 9 bases between. Germline V gives CDR1 SGHVS, CDR2 FNYEAQ. The CDR3 length is 13 residues. This PCR relied on a set of 60 Vbeta primers and 13 Jbeta primers. Assay: immunoSEQ multiplex PCR; the TCRdb copy retains only in-frame clones and omits some. The sample has approximately 88,000 clones, approximately 80% seen once. The sample consisted of PBMCs. The V and J genes are TRBV7-6 and TRBJ1-1; D gene ambiguous. This sequence was found in a man younger than 30 in good health and CMV-seronegative. The CDR3 sequence is CASSSRLDTEAFF. In nucleotides, the CDR3 is TGTGCCAGCAGCTCTCGGTTGGACACTGAAGCTTTCTTT.